This T cell receptor beta chain was profiled in a study of cytomegalovirus exposure and HLA in healthy donors. Study-wide background: T cells numbering about 200 million yielded 95 million to 140 million unique TCR beta sequences in an earlier analysis. Study-level results: Accounts indicate the classifier identified cytomegalovirus status with strong specificity and sensitivity. The majority of CMV-associated TCR beta chains were reported as apparently HLA-restricted in a later analysis.

V gave up 0 bases and J gave up 0 bases; unmatched junction bases: 10. The CDR3 runs 18 residues. From germline, CDR1 is SGHRS and CDR2 YFSETQ. On this clone: Its specificity is unknown.

The primer mix had 60 Vbeta and 13 Jbeta primers. Sequenced by immunoSEQ multiplex PCR; TCRdb stores in-frame clones only, minus some. The data contain 160,000 or so clones, around 80% of them singletons. Sequenced sample: PBMCs. The source is a man between 18 and 29 years old in good health and CMV-seropositive. The rearrangement links TRBV5-1 to TRBJ2-7, with 9 bases matching TRBD2. Written as DNA, the CDR3 is TGCGCCAGCAGCTTGGCCAGCTGGCTAGCGGGGAGCTCCTACGAGCAGTACTTC. The encoded protein is CASSLASWLAGSSYEQYF.